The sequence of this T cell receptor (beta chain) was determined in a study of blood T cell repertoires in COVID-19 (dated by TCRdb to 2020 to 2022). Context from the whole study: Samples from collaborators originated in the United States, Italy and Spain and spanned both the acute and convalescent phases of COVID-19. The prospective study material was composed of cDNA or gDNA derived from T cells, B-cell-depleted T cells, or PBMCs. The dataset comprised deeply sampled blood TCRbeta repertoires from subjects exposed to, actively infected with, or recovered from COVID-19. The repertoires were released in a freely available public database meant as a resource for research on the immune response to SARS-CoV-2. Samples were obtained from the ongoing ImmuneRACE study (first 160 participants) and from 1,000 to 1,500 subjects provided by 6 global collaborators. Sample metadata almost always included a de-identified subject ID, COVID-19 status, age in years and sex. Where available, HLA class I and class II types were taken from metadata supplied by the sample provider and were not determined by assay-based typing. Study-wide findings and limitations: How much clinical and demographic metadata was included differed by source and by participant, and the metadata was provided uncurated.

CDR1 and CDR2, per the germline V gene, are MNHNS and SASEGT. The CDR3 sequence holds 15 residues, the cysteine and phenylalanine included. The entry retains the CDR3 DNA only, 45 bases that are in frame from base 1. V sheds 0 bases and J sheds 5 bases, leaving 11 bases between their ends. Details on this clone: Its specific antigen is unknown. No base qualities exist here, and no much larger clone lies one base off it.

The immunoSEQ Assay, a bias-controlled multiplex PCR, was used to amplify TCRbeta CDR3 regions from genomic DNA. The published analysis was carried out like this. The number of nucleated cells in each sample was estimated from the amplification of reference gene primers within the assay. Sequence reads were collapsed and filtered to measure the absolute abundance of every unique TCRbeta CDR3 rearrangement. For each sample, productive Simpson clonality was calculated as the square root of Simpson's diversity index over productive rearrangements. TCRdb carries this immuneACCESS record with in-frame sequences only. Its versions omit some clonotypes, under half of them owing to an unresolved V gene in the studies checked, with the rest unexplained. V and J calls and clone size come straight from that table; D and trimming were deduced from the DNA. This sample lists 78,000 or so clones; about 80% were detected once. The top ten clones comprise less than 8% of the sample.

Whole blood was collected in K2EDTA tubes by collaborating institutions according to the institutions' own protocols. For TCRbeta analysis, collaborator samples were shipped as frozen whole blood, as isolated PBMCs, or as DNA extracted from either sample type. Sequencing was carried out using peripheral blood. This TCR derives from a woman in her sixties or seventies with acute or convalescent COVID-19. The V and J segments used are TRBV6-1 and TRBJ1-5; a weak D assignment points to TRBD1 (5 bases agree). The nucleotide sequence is TGTGCCAGCAGTGAAGCAGCGGGGACTCATCAGCCCCAGCATTTT. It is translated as CASSEAAGTHQPQHF.